This T cell receptor (beta chain) emerged from a study of blood T cell repertoires in COVID-19. Study as a whole: COVID-19 samples from acute and convalescent phases originated in the United States, Italy and Spain. Nucleic acid was either cDNA or gDNA, and it came from T cells, B-cell-depleted T cells, or PBMCs.

Germline V lookup: CDR1 SGHTA, CDR2 FQGNSA. The CDR3 extends over 15 amino acids. Trimming removed 3 bases from V and 8 bases from J; junction bases left unmatched: 9. Under the authors' procedure: Cell counts per sample came from amplifying reference gene primers. Here immunoSEQ multiplex PCR was the method, and the copy in TCRdb shows in-frame clones only, minus some. The V and J calls and the clone size are those of that table, but D and trimming were determined from the DNA. Of about 300,000 clones listed, nearly 90% are singletons. Participant age was roughly 18 to 100 years, and participants resided in 25 or so US areas.

The sample comprised PBMCs or T cells enriched from blood (not recorded which). The source of this sequence is a woman aged 45-65 years who had been exposed to COVID-19. This rearrangement joins TRBV7-2 to TRBJ1-2, with 10 positions matching TRBD1. CDR3 DNA sequence: TGTGCCAGCAGCTTGACAGGGGGCGTCCCACTAGGCTACACCTTC. This translates into CASSLTGGVPLGYTF.